What follows are 8 T cell receptor beta chains derived from one specimen sequenced in a study of early T cells in non-severe SARS-CoV-2 infection. One entry per CDR3 protein results from TCRdb running MiXCR on the 5' RACE reads. The sample includes approximately 56,000 distinct CDR3 sequences, about 10% of them seen just once. Sequencing was done on a sample of whole blood. Every receptor here comes from an adult who was a healthcare worker with PCR-confirmed SARS-CoV-2 infection or an uninfected control (not recorded which).

In this sample, this clonotype turned up a few times. The V call is TRBV7-8, the J call TRBJ2-1; D remains unclear. Germline CDR1 is SGHVS and CDR2 is FQNEAQ. Trimming cost V 5 bases and J 5 bases, with 10 bases left between them. The CDR3 spans 13 residues. DNA for the CDR3: TGTGCCAGCAGCCCGAGGAAGGACAATGAGCAGTTCTTC. Translated: CASSPRKDNEQFF.

This clonotype was seen many times. The chain uses TRBV7-3 and TRBJ2-4; D could derive from TRBD1 or TRBD2 (5 bases each). There are 14 residues in the CDR3. Germline assignment: CDR1 SGHTA and CDR2 FQGTGA. Trimming took off 1 base at V and 8 bases at J, with 12 bases between the two ends. In DNA form, the CDR3 reads TGTGCCAGCAGCTTAAATTCTAGAGGGGACATTCAGTACTTC. It encodes CASSLNSRGDIQYF.

This clonotype appeared a few times. Here the CDR3 reads CATSRDSVSGILYF. The CDR3 nucleotides read TGTGCCACCAGCAGAGATTCGGTTAGCGGGATACTCTACTTC. The V and J genes are TRBV15 and TRBJ2-7, with 8 bases matching TRBD2. The CDR3 covers 14 residues. V was clipped by 0 bases and J by 13 bases; unmatched bases: 11. Germline V lookup: CDR1 LNHNV, CDR2 YYDKDF (reference sequence).

This chain joins TRBV19 and TRBJ2-1; perhaps TRBD2 as D (6 bases). The CDR3 covers 15 residues. The germline V gene has CDR1 LNHDA and CDR2 SQIVND (reference sequence). V gave up 5 bases and J gave up 3 bases, with 14 bases separating them. The CDR3 bases are TGTGCCAGTAGTCCAACGGGACTTGACTACAATGAGCAGTTCTTC. It encodes CASSPTGLDYNEQFF.

The chain has TRBV20-1 and TRBJ2-1; 10 nucleotides align to TRBD2. Germline lookup yields CDR1 DFQATT and CDR2 SNEGSKA (reference sequence). The CDR3 contains 16 residues. Trimming removed 3 bases from V and 7 bases from J; junction bases left unmatched: 12. CDR3 bases: TGCAGTGCTAGCAACCCACTAGCGGGATTTGATAATGAGCAGTTCTTC. It is translated as CSASNPLAGFDNEQFF.

This clonotype was picked up many times. The rearrangement joins TRBV6-2 or TRBV6-3 to TRBJ2-1, with 10 bases fitting TRBD2. The CDR3 extends over 15 amino acids. V lost 4 bases, J lost 7 bases, and 7 bases stayed unmatched. Germline loops: CDR1 MNHEY, CDR2 SVGEGT. The CDR3 sequence is CASSSIPLAGNEQFF. For the CDR3, the DNA is TGTGCCAGCAGTTCAATCCCACTAGCGGGAAATGAGCAGTTCTTC.

At least ten counts were recorded for this clonotype. V gene TRBV12-3 or TRBV12-4 combines with J gene TRBJ2-7, with 9 bases matching TRBD2. J gave up 3 bases and V 6 bases, and 6 bases lay outside the gene matches. The CDR3 totals 14 residues. As DNA, the CDR3 is TGTGCCAGCAGACCCGGGACTAGCTTCTACGAGCAGTACTTC. It translates to CASRPGTSFYEQYF.

This clonotype came up many times. The chain links TRBV4-3 to TRBJ2-2; no definite D call. Germline V gives CDR1 LGHNA, CDR2 YSLEER. The CDR3 contains 16 residues. Trimming cost V 0 bases and J 0 bases, with 8 bases left between them. The CDR3 DNA reads as TGCGCCAGCAGCCAAGAGAACGAGCCGAACACCGGGGAGCTGTTTTTT. It translates to CASSQENEPNTGELFF.